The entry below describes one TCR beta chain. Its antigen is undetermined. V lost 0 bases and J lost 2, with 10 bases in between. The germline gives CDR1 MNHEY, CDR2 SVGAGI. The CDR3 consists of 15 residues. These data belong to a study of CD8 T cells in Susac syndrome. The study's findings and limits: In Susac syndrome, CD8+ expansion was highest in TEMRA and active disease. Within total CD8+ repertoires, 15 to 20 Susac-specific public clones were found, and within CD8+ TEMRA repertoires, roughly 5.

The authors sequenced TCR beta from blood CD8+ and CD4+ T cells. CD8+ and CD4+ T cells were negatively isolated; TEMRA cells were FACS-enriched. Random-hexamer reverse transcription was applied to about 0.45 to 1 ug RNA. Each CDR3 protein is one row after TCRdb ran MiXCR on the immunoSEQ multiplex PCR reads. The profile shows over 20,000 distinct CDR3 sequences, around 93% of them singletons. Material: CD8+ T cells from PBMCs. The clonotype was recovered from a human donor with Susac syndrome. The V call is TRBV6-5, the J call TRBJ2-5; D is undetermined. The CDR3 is CASSYSETVQETQYF. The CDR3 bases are TGTGCCAGCAGTTACTCGGAAACCGTACAAGAGACCCAGTACTTC.